This T cell receptor beta chain originates from a study of beta chain features in type 1 diabetes. Overall study findings and caveats: Patients with Type 1 diabetes showed moderately but significantly shorter TCRB CDR3s in all four CD4+ subsets.

The entirety of the isolated RNA underwent reverse transcription, so expressed TCRB transcripts were sequenced. TCRdb's copy holds only in-frame clones and misses some; the assay was immunoSEQ multiplex PCR. Seen here are about 45,000 clones, 65% to 70% observed once, and the top ten hold less than 2.5%. This CDR3 has 16 residues. The junction had 10 bases not matched to a gene; V was cut back by 2 bases and J by 8 bases. From germline, CDR1 is SNHLY and CDR2 FYNNEI. Worth noting for this clone: What it binds is unknown.

The sample was Tregs from blood. The TCR comes from a woman aged 18-29 years with type 1 diabetes. The chain uses TRBV2 and TRBJ2-1, with 9 bases identical to TRBD2. CDR3 DNA: TGTGCCAGCAGTGAAATTGGAGGTAGCGGGAGCGATGAGCAGTTCTTC. Residues: CASSEIGGSGSDEQFF.